These 4 T cell receptor beta chains were sequenced from one sample in a study of cytomegalovirus exposure and HLA in healthy donors. The PCR used 60 Vbeta and 13 Jbeta primers. Assay: immunoSEQ multiplex PCR; the TCRdb copy retains only in-frame clones and omits some. The repertoire holds about 78,000 clones, with less than 75% as singletons. Sequencing was done on a sample of PBMCs. These receptors were obtained from a young man in good health and CMV-seropositive.

This chain joins TRBV7-9 and TRBJ2-1, with D maybe TRBD2 (5 bases). The V end lost 5 bases, the J end lost 2 bases, and 13 bases lay between the germline ends. This CDR3 comprises 15 residues. In germline, CDR1 is SEHNR, CDR2 FQNEAQ (reference sequence). The CDR3 here is CASSQADGTYNEQFF. CDR3 in DNA: TGTGCCAGCAGCCAAGCGGACGGGACCTACAATGAGCAGTTCTTC.

This clone has a single count. The chain uses TRBV28 and TRBJ1-1; 12 bases fit TRBD1. The V gene end was trimmed by 6 bases and the J gene end by 1 base; junction bases not matched to a gene: 9. Germline V CDR1 and CDR2: MDHEN, SYDVKM. The CDR3 runs 17 residues. In nucleotides, the CDR3 is TGTGCCAGCAGCACACAGGGGACAGGGGGCTCGAACACTGAAGCTTTCTTT. Protein sequence: CASSTQGTGGSNTEAFF.

Only one count was recorded for this clone. Other DNA sequences of this sample code for an identical CDR3. This sequence joins TRBV7-3 and TRBJ2-7; 8 nucleotides match TRBD1. Trimming removed 6 bases from V and 2 bases from J; junction bases left unmatched: 9. The CDR3 contains 15 residues. The germline V gene has CDR1 SGHTA and CDR2 FQGTGA. The CDR3 DNA reads as TGTGCCAGCAGTCCCACCGGGACAGGAGCCTACGAGCAGTACTTC. It specifies CASSPTGTGAYEQYF.

This clone was detected only a few times. The chain uses TRBV7-2 and TRBJ2-1; D is uncertain. Germline values: CDR1 SGHTA, CDR2 FQGNSA. V shed 3 bases and J shed 7 bases, with 4 bases lying between them. The CDR3 extends over 11 amino acids. The CDR3 region has the DNA TGTGCCAGCAGCTTCGTAAATGAGCAGTTCTTC. This sequence encodes CASSFVNEQFF.